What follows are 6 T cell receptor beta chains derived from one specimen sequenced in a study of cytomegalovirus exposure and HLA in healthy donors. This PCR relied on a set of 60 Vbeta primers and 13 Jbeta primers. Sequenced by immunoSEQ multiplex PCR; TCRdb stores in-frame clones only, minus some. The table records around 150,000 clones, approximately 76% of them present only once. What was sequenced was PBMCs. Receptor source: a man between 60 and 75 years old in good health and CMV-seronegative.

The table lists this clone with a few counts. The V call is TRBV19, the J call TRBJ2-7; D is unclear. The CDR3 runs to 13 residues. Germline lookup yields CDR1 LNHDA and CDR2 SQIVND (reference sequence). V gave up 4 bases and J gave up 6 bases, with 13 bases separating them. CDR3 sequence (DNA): TGTGCCAGTAGTACCATGAGAGAGAGCGAGCAGTACTTC. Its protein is CASSTMRESEQYF. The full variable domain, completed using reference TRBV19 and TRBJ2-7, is DGGITQSPKYLFRKEGQNVTLSCEQNLNHDAMYWYRQDPGQGLRLIYYSQIVNDFQKGDIAEGYSVSREKKESFPLTVTSAQKNPTAFYLCASSTMRESEQYFGPGTRLTVT.

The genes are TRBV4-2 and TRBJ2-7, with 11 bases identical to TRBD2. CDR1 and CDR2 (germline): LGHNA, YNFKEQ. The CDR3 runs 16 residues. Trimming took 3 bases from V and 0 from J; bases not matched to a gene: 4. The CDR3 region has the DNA TGTGCCAGCAGCCATAGCGGGGGGGATATCTCCTACGAGCAGTACTTC. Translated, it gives CASSHSGGDISYEQYF.

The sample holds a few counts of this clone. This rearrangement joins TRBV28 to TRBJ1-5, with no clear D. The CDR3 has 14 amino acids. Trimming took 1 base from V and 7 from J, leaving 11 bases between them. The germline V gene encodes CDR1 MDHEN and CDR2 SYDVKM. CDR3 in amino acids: CASSLSLSGQPQHF. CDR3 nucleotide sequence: TGTGCCAGCAGTTTATCCCTATCGGGGCAGCCCCAGCATTTT.

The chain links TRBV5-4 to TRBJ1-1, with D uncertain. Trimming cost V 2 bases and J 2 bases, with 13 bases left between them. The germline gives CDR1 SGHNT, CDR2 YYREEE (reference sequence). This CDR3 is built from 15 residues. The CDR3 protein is CASSLPWRGNTEAFF. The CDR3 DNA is TGTGCCAGCAGCTTACCCTGGCGGGGTAACACTGAAGCTTTCTTT.

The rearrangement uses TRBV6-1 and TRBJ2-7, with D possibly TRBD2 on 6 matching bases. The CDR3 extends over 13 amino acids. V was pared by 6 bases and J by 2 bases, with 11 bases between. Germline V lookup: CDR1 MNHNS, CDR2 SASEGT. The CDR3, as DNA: TGTGCCAGCAGCCGGGACTGGACCTACGAGCAGTACTTC. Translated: CASSRDWTYEQYF.

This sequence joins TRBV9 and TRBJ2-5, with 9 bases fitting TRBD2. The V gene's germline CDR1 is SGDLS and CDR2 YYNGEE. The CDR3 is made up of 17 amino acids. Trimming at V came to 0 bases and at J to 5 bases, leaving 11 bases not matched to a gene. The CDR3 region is CASSVDYGGGAGETQYF. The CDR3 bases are TGTGCCAGCAGCGTAGATTATGGCGGGGGGGCCGGTGAGACCCAGTACTTC.